This TCR beta chain was observed in a study of resident and recirculating memory T cells in vitiligo. Method: immunoSEQ multiplex PCR; TCRdb's copy keeps in-frame clones and lacks some. Of more than 70,000 clones detected, 92% appear once; the ten largest clones hold 5%. Per the germline V gene, CDR1 is LNHDA and CDR2 is SQIVND (reference sequence). Between the trimmed V and J ends, which lost 3 bases and 8 bases, there was a span of 31 bases. The CDR3 loop spans 19 amino acids. This sequence joins TRBV19 and TRBJ1-2; D unresolved. Sequencing input: blood. The receptor was isolated from a male donor with vitiligo. The DNA for the CDR3 is TGTGCCAGTAGTATTTCCCTCTGGGCGAGGATCGATCGGGATCGGGGCTACACCTTC. Its translation is CASSISLWARIDRDRGYTF.